This T cell receptor beta chain was sequenced for a study of T cell clonality in common variable immunodeficiency. Study-wide points: Common variable immunodeficiency TCR beta sequences reportedly had fewer deletions and N-nucleotide insertions. Compared with healthy controls, CVID subjects showed increased TCRbeta clonality, mostly in about a third.

In the case of this clone: Its antigen is unknown.

Diagnosis required reduced IgG, IgA and/or IgM with specific antibody deficiency. CVID and control samples used equivalent genomic DNA input. The protocol was immunoSEQ multiplex PCR, while the TCRdb copy is restricted to in-frame clones and leaves out a portion. The data show tens of thousands of clones, with none appearing a single time. The sequence derives from a human donor with common variable immunodeficiency. The sample consisted of peripheral blood mononuclear cells.

The CDR3 protein is CASSPPRRPGGVQETQYF. The part of the CDR3 DNA that was read is TGTGCCAGCTCACCACCACGCAGACCGGGGGGTGTACAAGAGACC. The V call is TRBV18, the J call TRBJ2-5; 7 bases agree with TRBD2. The DNA ends 3 residues before the CDR3 does, and the rest of the CDR3 is filled in from the germline J gene. Germline values: CDR1 KGHSH, CDR2 LQKENI. V was clipped by 0 bases and J by 2 bases; unmatched bases: 12. The CDR3 is 18 residues long.